The 16 T cell receptor beta chains listed next were all sequenced from one sample in a study of T cell responses to AZD1222 COVID-19 vaccine. The repertoire was sequenced with immunoSEQ multiplex PCR; TCRdb's copy has only in-frame clones and lacks some. The sample shows 100,000 to 150,000 clones, about 88% of them seen only once. The source material was peripheral blood, sampled on day 0 of MenACWY control vaccination. Receptors originate from an adult in good health.

The rearrangement links TRBV5-4 to TRBJ2-2; D gene ambiguous. Germline-derived CDR1 and CDR2 are SGHNT and YYREEE (reference sequence). The CDR3 is made up of 14 amino acids. V dropped 2 bases and J dropped 4 bases, with 9 bases sitting between them. The CDR3 protein is CASSFRSSTGELFF. In DNA, the CDR3 is TGTGCCAGCAGCTTTAGGAGCAGCACCGGGGAGCTGTTTTTT.

The rearrangement links TRBV29-1 to TRBJ2-7, with 8 nucleotides matching TRBD1. The V and J ends lost 8 bases and 5 bases, in that order; junction bases with no gene match: 5. Germline CDR1 SQVTM, CDR2 ANQGSEA. The CDR3 is 11 amino acids. The chain's CDR3 is CSSWTGNEQYF. The CDR3 nucleotides read TGCAGCTCCTGGACAGGGAACGAGCAGTACTTC.

The chain recombines TRBV19 with TRBJ2-3; D not resolved. Per germline, CDR1 LNHDA and CDR2 SQIVND (reference sequence). The CDR3 is made up of 13 amino acids. Trimming removed 10 bases from V and 2 bases from J, with 13 bases in between. In nucleotides, the CDR3 is TGTGCCACGACCCCGCGGTCCACAGATACGCAGTATTTT. Translating gives CATTPRSTDTQYF.

The chain uses TRBV3-1 (or the pseudogene TRBV3-2) and TRBJ2-7; D gene uncertain. The V and J ends lost 1 base and 0 bases respectively, with 7 bases between them. This CDR3 spans 14 amino acids. CDR1 and CDR2 (germline): LGHDT, YNNKEL (reference sequence). The CDR3 here is CASSQGSDSYEQYF. Here the CDR3 DNA reads TGTGCCAGCAGCCAAGGGTCAGACTCCTACGAGCAGTACTTC.

CDR3 sequence (DNA): TGTGCCAGCGGCGCCGTAAGGGCCTATGGCTACACCTTC. As protein: CASGAVRAYGYTF. The rearrangement uses TRBV6-5 and TRBJ1-2; the D is unclear. CDR3 length: 13 amino acids. Germline CDR1 MNHEY, CDR2 SVGAGI. Trimming cost V 8 bases and J 4 bases, with 14 bases left between them.

The chain links TRBV28 to TRBJ1-4, with a weak D call TRBD1 (6 bases). V was shortened by 6 bases and J by 3 bases, with 11 bases between the two germline ends. CDR1 is MDHEN, CDR2 SYDVKM, per germline. The CDR3 contains 14 residues. Here the CDR3 DNA reads TGTGCCAGCAGGGGGGCGCCGGCTAATGAAAAACTGTTTTTT. This translates into CASRGAPANEKLFF.

The gene calls are TRBV9 and TRBJ2-1; D not resolved. Germline lookup yields CDR1 SGDLS and CDR2 YYNGEE. The length of the CDR3 is 17 residues. The ends were cut back, 4 bases at V and 3 bases at J, with 20 bases in the middle. The CDR3 nucleotides read TGTGCCAGCAGCTCTCAACCGCGAAGCTTCCTCTACAATGAGCAGTTCTTC. This sequence encodes CASSSQPRSFLYNEQFF.

This chain connects TRBV3-1 (or the pseudogene TRBV3-2) to TRBJ2-7; 15 bases are a match to TRBD2. CDR1 and CDR2 from the germline V gene are LGHDT and YNNKEL (reference sequence). V lost 7 bases and J lost 6; bases outside the gene matches: 7. The CDR3 extends over 15 amino acids. CDR3 amino acids: CASKKSGLAGGEQYF. CDR3 sequence (DNA): TGTGCCAGCAAAAAGTCGGGACTAGCGGGAGGCGAGCAGTACTTC.

The chain employs TRBV28 and TRBJ2-7, with a possible D match to TRBD2 (5 bases). Germline loops: CDR1 MDHEN, CDR2 SYDVKM. CDR3 size: 15 residues. Between the trimmed V and J ends, which lost 3 bases and 0 bases, there was a span of 12 bases. The CDR3 DNA reads TGTGCCAGCAGTTTGGGCGGGCCAGACTCCTACGAGCAGTACTTC. Its translation is CASSLGGPDSYEQYF. Looking up the rest from reference TRBV28 and TRBJ2-7 gives the full variable domain: DVKVTQSSRYLVKRTGEKVFLECVQDMDHENMFWYRQDPGLGLRLIYFSYDVKMKEKGDIPEGYSVSREKKERFSLILESASTNQTSMYLCASSLGGPDSYEQYFGPGTRLTVT.

V usage is TRBV30 and J usage is TRBJ1-3, with TRBD1 as a possible D gene (5 bases). Per germline, CDR1 GTSNPN and CDR2 SVGIG (reference sequence). The CDR3 loop spans 13 amino acids. The V end lost 5 bases, the J end lost 0 bases, and 8 bases lay between the germline ends. In DNA form, the CDR3 reads TGTGCCTGGGGACATTCCTCTGGAAACACCATATATTTT. It yields the protein CAWGHSSGNTIYF.

The V and J genes are TRBV5-1 and TRBJ2-7; 16 bases fit TRBD2. Germline trimming cut 3 bases from V and 3 bases from J; bases unmatched to any gene: 3. Germline-derived CDR1 and CDR2 are SGHRS and YFSETQ. The CDR3 contains 16 residues. For the CDR3, the DNA is TGCGCCAGCAGCTCGGGACTAGCGGGAGGGGTCTACGAGCAGTACTTC. The encoded protein is CASSSGLAGGVYEQYF.

The chain links TRBV23-1 to TRBJ2-7, with D hard to call. TRBV23-1 is labeled an ORF, and its function is uncertain. V lost 4 bases to trimming and J lost 3 bases, with 4 bases between them. The CDR3 is 11 amino acids. DNA for the CDR3: TGCGCCAGCAGTCTCCTCTACGAGCAGTACTTC. Protein sequence: CASSLLYEQYF.

Concerning this clone: One end of the junction is discordant with germline, which a read error may explain. This chain links TRBV14 with TRBJ2-2; TRBD2 matches 8 bases. Germline CDR1 SGHDN, CDR2 FVKESK. The CDR3 runs to 15 residues. The chain's CDR3 is CASSQDGTRVGELFF. For the CDR3, the DNA is TGTGCCAGTAGCCAAGACGGGACTAGAGTCGGGGAGCTGTTTTTT.

This clone was recorded only once. J is TRBJ2-1 and V is TRBV28; D is perhaps TRBD1 or TRBD2 (5 bases each). CDR1 is MDHEN, CDR2 SYDVKM, per germline. V was cut by 6 bases and J by 5 bases, with 17 bases left in between. There are 15 residues in the CDR3. The CDR3 is CASRPGERTNNEQFF. In DNA form, the CDR3 reads TGTGCCAGCAGGCCCGGAGAGCGGACAAACAATGAGCAGTTCTTC.

V is TRBV19 and J is TRBJ1-1, with TRBD1 matching 7 bases. The length of the CDR3 is 14 residues. Trimming took 6 bases from V and 0 from J; bases not matched to a gene: 4. The germline gives CDR1 LNHDA, CDR2 SQIVND (reference sequence). The CDR3 reads CASRPTGMNTEAFF. DNA for the CDR3: TGTGCCAGTAGACCGACAGGGATGAACACTGAAGCTTTCTTT.

The chain combines TRBV2 with TRBJ2-3, with 10 bases aligning to TRBD2. With V trimmed by 7 bases and J by 1 base, 2 bases remained unmatched. Germline CDR1 reads SNHLY; CDR2 reads FYNNEI. The CDR3 is made up of 14 amino acids. The CDR3 sequence: CASTGTSGTDTQYF. The CDR3 nucleotides read TGTGCCAGCACCGGGACTAGCGGCACAGATACGCAGTATTTT.